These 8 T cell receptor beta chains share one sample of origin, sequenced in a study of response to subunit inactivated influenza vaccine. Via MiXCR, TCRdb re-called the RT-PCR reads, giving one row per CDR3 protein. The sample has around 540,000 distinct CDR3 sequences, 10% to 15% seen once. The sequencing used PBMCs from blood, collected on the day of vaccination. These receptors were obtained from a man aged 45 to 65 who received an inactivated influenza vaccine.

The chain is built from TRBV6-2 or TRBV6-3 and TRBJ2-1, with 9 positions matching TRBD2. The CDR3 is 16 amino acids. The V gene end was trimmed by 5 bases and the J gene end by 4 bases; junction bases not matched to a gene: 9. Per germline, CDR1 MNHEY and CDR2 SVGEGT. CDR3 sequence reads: CASSPRGTSLYNEQFF. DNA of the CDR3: TGTGCCAGCAGTCCACGTGGGACTAGCTTATACAATGAGCAGTTCTTC.

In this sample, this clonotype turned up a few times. The CDR3: CASSLGYSSYNEQFF. The CDR3 DNA reads as TGTGCCAGCAGCTTGGGGTATAGCTCCTACAATGAGCAGTTCTTC. The chain carries TRBV11-2 and TRBJ2-1, with D hard to call. Germline V CDR1 and CDR2: SGHAT, FQNNGV. V shed 3 bases and J shed 0 bases, with 9 bases lying between them. This CDR3 comprises 15 residues.

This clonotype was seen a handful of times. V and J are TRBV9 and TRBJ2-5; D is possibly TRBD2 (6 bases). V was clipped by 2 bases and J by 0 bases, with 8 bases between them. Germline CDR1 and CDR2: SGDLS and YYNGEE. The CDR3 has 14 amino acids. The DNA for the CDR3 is TGTGCCAGCAGCGTCGGGGGAGACCAAGAGACCCAGTACTTC. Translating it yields CASSVGGDQETQYF. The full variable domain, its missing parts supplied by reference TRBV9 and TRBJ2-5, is DSGVTQTPKHLITATGQRVTLRCSPRSGDLSVYWYQQSLDQGLQFLIQYYNGEERAKGNILERFSAQQFPDLHSELNLSSLELGDSALYFCASSVGGDQETQYFGPGTRLLVL.

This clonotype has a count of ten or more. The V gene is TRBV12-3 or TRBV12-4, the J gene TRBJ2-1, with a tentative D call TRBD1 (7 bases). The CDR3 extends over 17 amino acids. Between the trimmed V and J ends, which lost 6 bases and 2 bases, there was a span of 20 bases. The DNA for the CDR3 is TGTGCCAGCAGACTCTCCGCAGGGGGGCATACCTACAATGAGCAGTTCTTC. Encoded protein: CASRLSAGGHTYNEQFF.

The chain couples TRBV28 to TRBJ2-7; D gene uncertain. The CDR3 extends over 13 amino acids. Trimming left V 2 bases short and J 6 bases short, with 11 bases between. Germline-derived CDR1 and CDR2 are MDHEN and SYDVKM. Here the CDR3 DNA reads TGTGCCAGCAGTTTAATGGCAGTCGGCGAGCAGTACTTC. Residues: CASSLMAVGEQYF.

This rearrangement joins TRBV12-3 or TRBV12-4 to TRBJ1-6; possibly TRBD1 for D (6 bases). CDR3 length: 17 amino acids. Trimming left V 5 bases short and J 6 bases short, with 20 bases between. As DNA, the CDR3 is TGTGCCAGCAGTCGCAGGGGCCCCGGTGGGATTAATTCACCCCTCCACTTT. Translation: CASSRRGPGGINSPLHF.

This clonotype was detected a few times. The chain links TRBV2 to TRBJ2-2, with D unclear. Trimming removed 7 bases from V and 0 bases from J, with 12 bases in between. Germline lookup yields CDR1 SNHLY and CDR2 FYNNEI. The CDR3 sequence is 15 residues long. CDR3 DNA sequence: TGTGCCAGCATGGTTACAGATTCGAACACCGGGGAGCTGTTTTTT. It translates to CASMVTDSNTGELFF.

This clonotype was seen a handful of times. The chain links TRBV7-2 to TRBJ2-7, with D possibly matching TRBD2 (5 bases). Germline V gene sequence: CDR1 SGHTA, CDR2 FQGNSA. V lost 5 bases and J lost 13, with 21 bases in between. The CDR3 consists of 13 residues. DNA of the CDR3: TGTGCCAGCAGCCGGTCCAGCGGCCTGAGGAGATACTTC. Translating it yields CASSRSSGLRRYF.